Here is one TCR beta chain with its context. TCRdb keeps only in-frame clones here, not all; method: immunoSEQ multiplex PCR. The sample gives approximately 490,000 clones, around 90% of which show up once; about 0.75% is in the top ten. V trimming: 4 bases; J trimming: 5 bases; junction bases outside the gene matches: 6. This CDR3 spans 16 amino acids. Germline-derived CDR1 and CDR2 are LGHDT and YNNKEL (reference sequence). These data are taken from a study of blood T cell repertoires in COVID-19. The specimen sequenced was PBMCs or T cells enriched from blood (not recorded which). The chain has TRBV3-1 (or the pseudogene TRBV3-2) and TRBJ2-5; 14 positions match TRBD2. This TCR was recovered from a woman younger than 30 who had recovered from COVID-19. Written as DNA, the CDR3 is TGTGCCAGCAGCCCAGGGACTAGCGGGGGTAGGGAGACCCAGTACTTC. It translates to CASSPGTSGGRETQYF.